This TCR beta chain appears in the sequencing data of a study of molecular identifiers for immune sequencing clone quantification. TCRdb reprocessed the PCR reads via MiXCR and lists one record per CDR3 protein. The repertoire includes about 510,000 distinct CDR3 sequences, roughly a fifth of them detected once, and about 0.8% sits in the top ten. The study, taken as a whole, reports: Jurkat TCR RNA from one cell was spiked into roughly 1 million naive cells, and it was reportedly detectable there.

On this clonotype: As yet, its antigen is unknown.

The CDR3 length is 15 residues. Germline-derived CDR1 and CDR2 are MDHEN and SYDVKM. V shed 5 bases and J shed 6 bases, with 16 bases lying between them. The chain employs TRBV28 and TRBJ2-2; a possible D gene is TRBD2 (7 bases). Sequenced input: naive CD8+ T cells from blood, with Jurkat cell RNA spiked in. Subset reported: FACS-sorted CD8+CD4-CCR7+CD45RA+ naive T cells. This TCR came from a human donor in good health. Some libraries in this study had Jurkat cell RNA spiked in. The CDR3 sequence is CASSPRAGAPGELFF. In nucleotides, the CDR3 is TGTGCCAGCAGTCCCCGCGCGGGGGCCCCCGGGGAGCTGTTTTTT.